These 32 T cell receptor beta chains share one sample of origin, sequenced in a study of cytomegalovirus exposure and HLA in healthy donors. Data came from immunoSEQ multiplex PCR; TCRdb stores just in-frame clones and leaves some out. The table records 92,000 or so clones, about 96% of them present only once. Material for sequencing was PBMCs. The receptors come from a man younger than 35 in good health and CMV-seronegative.

The J gene is TRBJ2-5, the V gene TRBV7-2, with D uncertain. CDR1 is SGHTA, CDR2 FQGNSA, per germline. CDR3 length equals 13 residues. The V and J ends lost 1 base and 7 bases respectively, with 10 bases between them. CDR3 region: CASSLEPVGTQYF. The CDR3 DNA reads TGTGCCAGCAGCTTAGAGCCCGTCGGGACCCAGTACTTC.

J is TRBJ2-1 and V is TRBV19; no definite D call. With 5 bases removed from V and 0 bases from J, the gap between germline ends came to 11 bases. The CDR3 has 15 residues. Per germline, CDR1 LNHDA and CDR2 SQIVND (reference sequence). DNA of the CDR3: TGTGCCAGTAGTCTCATCTTGAGCTCCTACAATGAGCAGTTCTTC. Translating gives CASSLILSSYNEQFF.

This clone showed up just once. The chain couples TRBV27 to TRBJ1-5; TRBD1 is a possible D gene (5 bases). The CDR3 spans 14 residues. CDR1 MNHEY and CDR2 SMNVEV come from the germline V gene (reference sequence). V lost 3 bases, J lost 1 base, and 7 bases lay in between. The CDR3 sequence: CASSLGGSNQPQHF. The CDR3 DNA reads as TGTGCCAGCAGTTTGGGGGGGAGCAATCAGCCCCAGCATTTT.

The V gene is TRBV4-3, the J gene TRBJ1-2, with 7 positions matching TRBD1. V dropped 1 base and J dropped 9; count of bases not matched to a gene: 8. The CDR3 sequence is 14 residues long. CDR1 and CDR2 from the germline V gene are LGHNA and YSLEER. The CDR3 protein is CASSQGGGPTSYTF. The CDR3 region has the DNA TGCGCCAGCAGCCAAGGAGGGGGCCCTACTAGCTACACCTTC.

The J gene is TRBJ2-7, the V gene TRBV12-5; no clear D. The CDR3 sequence is 17 residues long. The V gene's germline CDR1 is LGHNT and CDR2 FRNRAP. Trimming pared 4 bases from V and 3 bases from J, leaving 22 bases between. The CDR3 is CASGWAQAKTPLYEQYV. The CDR3 DNA follows: TGTGCTAGTGGTTGGGCGCAGGCCAAAACCCCTCTCTACGAGCAGTACGTC.

The J gene is TRBJ1-1, the V gene TRBV10-2; D gene ambiguous. This CDR3 region has 14 residues. Germline V gene sequence: CDR1 WSHSY, CDR2 SAAADI. The germline V and J ends were trimmed by 4 bases and 4 bases, with 13 bases remaining between them. The CDR3 sequence: CASSGQYLLTEAFF. As DNA, the CDR3 is TGCGCCAGCAGTGGGCAATATCTGCTCACTGAAGCTTTCTTT.

A single count supports this clone. The chain has TRBV6-5 and TRBJ1-5; the match to TRBD1 covers 8 bases. The CDR3 has 14 residues. CDR1 is MNHEY and CDR2 is SVGAGI in the germline V gene. V was clipped by 6 bases and J by 5 bases; unmatched bases: 6. The DNA of the CDR3 is TGTGCCAGCAGCCGCGGGACAGGCGATCAGCCCCAGCATTTT. Amino acids: CASSRGTGDQPQHF.

The chain combines TRBV5-4 with TRBJ2-7, with TRBD2 identical over 13 bases. Germline CDR1 and CDR2: SGHNT and YYREEE (reference sequence). V trimming: 10 bases; J trimming: 6 bases; junction bases outside the gene matches: 16. The CDR3 length is 16 residues. CDR3: CAYCLYGLAGVIEQYV. In DNA form, the CDR3 reads TGTGCCTATTGTTTGTACGGACTAGCGGGAGTAATCGAGCAGTACGTC.

The chain joins TRBV19 to TRBJ1-4; tentatively, D is TRBD1 (5 bases). Trimming took 7 bases from V and 8 from J, leaving 17 bases between them. The CDR3 runs 14 residues. Germline V gene lookup returns CDR1 LNHDA and CDR2 SQIVND (reference sequence). The CDR3 nucleotides are TGTGCCAGTACCGAGGGATCCCGGGGGGAAAAACTGTTTTTT. This gives the protein CASTEGSRGEKLFF.

J is TRBJ2-2 and V is TRBV19; 9 bases agree with TRBD1. The CDR3 loop spans 16 amino acids. V shed 3 bases, J shed 4 bases, and the junction held 6 bases outside the gene matches. Germline-derived CDR1 and CDR2 are LNHDA and SQIVND (reference sequence). The CDR3 DNA is TGTGCCAGTAGTATCACAGGGGGCCTTATCACCGGGGAGCTGTTTTTT. It is translated as CASSITGGLITGELFF.

CDR3 sequence reads: CATSRGGGWDNEQFF. As DNA, the CDR3 is TGTGCCACCAGCAGAGGCGGGGGGTGGGACAATGAGCAGTTCTTC. The chain couples TRBV15 to TRBJ2-1, with 8 bases fitting TRBD2. V shed 1 base and J 5 bases; nucleotides not matched to a gene: 4. The CDR3 has 15 amino acids. The V gene's germline CDR1 is LNHNV and CDR2 YYDKDF (reference sequence).

The chain carries TRBV5-6 and TRBJ2-7; 11 bases align to TRBD2. In germline, CDR1 is SGHDT, CDR2 YYEEEE. The length of the CDR3 is 14 residues. V trimming: 6 bases; J trimming: 4 bases; junction bases outside the gene matches: 6. The CDR3 nucleotides are TGTGCCAGCACCCTGGGACTAGCGGAATACGAGCAGTACTTC. It yields the protein CASTLGLAEYEQYF.

The genes are TRBV30 and TRBJ1-1, with D perhaps TRBD1 (6 bases). V was trimmed by 1 base and J by 7 bases, leaving 16 bases between them. The CDR3 loop spans 14 amino acids. Germline-derived CDR1 and CDR2 are GTSNPN and SVGIG (reference sequence). CDR3 coding DNA: TGTGCCTGGAGTGAATGGTCAGGGGTGAGTGAAGCTTTCTTT. The encoded protein is CAWSEWSGVSEAFF.

This clone was seen just once. The chain carries TRBV28 and TRBJ1-2, with TRBD1 matching over 7 bases. The V and J ends lost 4 bases and 7 bases, in that order; junction bases with no gene match: 9. This CDR3 has 14 amino acids. Germline V gives CDR1 MDHEN, CDR2 SYDVKM. The chain's CDR3 is CASSSSTGLGGYTF. In DNA, the CDR3 is TGTGCCAGCAGTTCCTCGACAGGGTTGGGTGGCTACACCTTC.

V usage is TRBV25-1 and J usage is TRBJ1-4, with 9 bases fitting TRBD1. Germline V CDR1 and CDR2: MGHDK, SYGVNS. This CDR3 is 14 amino acids long. Germline trimming cut 4 bases from V and 8 bases from J; bases unmatched to any gene: 5. In DNA form, the CDR3 reads TGTGCCAGCAGTGGAGGGACAGGGAAAGAAAAACTGTTTTTT. Its translation is CASSGGTGKEKLFF.

The rearrangement uses TRBV27 and TRBJ1-2; D unresolved. V lost 4 bases, J lost 2 bases, and 14 bases lay in between. Germline V lookup: CDR1 MNHEY, CDR2 SMNVEV (reference sequence). This CDR3 spans 15 amino acids. The CDR3 DNA is TGTGCCAGCAGTTCCCTGAGCGGACGAAACTATGGCTACACCTTC. This translates into CASSSLSGRNYGYTF.

This chain links TRBV19 with TRBJ1-2; 10 nucleotides match TRBD1. From germline, CDR1 is LNHDA and CDR2 SQIVND (reference sequence). The J segment lost 0 bases and the V segment lost 5 bases, leaving 0 bases of the junction unmatched. CDR3 length: 14 amino acids. The CDR3 DNA reads as TGTGCCAGTAGTGGGACAGGGGCTAACTATGGCTACACCTTC. It encodes CASSGTGANYGYTF.

The chain combines TRBV15 with TRBJ2-5, with 8 positions matching TRBD2. V dropped 0 bases and J dropped 2; count of bases not matched to a gene: 2. The length of the CDR3 is 15 residues. Germline CDR1 reads LNHNV; CDR2 reads YYDKDF (reference sequence). CDR3 residues: CATSREIAGQETQYF. For the CDR3, the DNA is TGTGCCACCAGCAGAGAAATAGCGGGGCAAGAGACCCAGTACTTC.

This clone was observed once. The genes are TRBV2 and TRBJ1-5; 7 bases match TRBD1. V lost 0 bases to trimming and J lost 7 bases; unmatched junction nucleotides: 6. The germline gives CDR1 SNHLY, CDR2 FYNNEI. This CDR3 is 15 amino acids long. CDR3 nucleotide sequence: TGTGCCAGCAGTGAAGCCAGGGGGGCAGGGCAGCCCCAGCATTTT. This sequence encodes CASSEARGAGQPQHF.

The genes are TRBV11-3 and TRBJ2-1, with 13 nucleotides matching TRBD2. This CDR3 has 16 residues. Germline assignment: CDR1 SGHNT and CDR2 YENEEA. V trimming: 5 bases; J trimming: 10 bases; junction bases outside the gene matches: 11. CDR3 nucleotide sequence: TGTGCCAGCAGCCCTCAAGGACTAGCGGGAGATGACGAGCAGTTCTTC. Translating gives CASSPQGLAGDDEQFF.

CDR3 coding DNA: TGTGCCAGTAGTATAGGGGGCATAGAAGAGACCCAGTACTTC. This encodes CASSIGGIEETQYF. This chain joins TRBV19 and TRBJ2-5, with a weak D call TRBD1 (5 bases). Per germline, CDR1 LNHDA and CDR2 SQIVND (reference sequence). The CDR3 contains 14 residues. The V end lost 1 base, the J end lost 3 bases, and 9 bases lay between the germline ends.

This clone was counted once. This chain uses TRBV6-6 with TRBJ1-5, with 7 nucleotides matching TRBD1. Germline V gene lookup returns CDR1 MNHNY and CDR2 SVGAGI (reference sequence). The CDR3 has 16 residues. V was clipped by 4 bases and J by 7 bases; unmatched bases: 13. The CDR3 spells CASSSQGEAPIQPQHF. The DNA for the CDR3 is TGTGCCAGCAGTTCTCAGGGGGAGGCCCCAATCCAGCCCCAGCATTTT.

The chain employs TRBV19 and TRBJ1-5, with TRBD1 matching over 7 bases. Trimming removed 4 bases from V and 6 bases from J; junction bases left unmatched: 9. The CDR3 loop spans 15 amino acids. Germline V lookup: CDR1 LNHDA, CDR2 SQIVND (reference sequence). CDR3 protein: CASSTRQGLSQPQHF. In nucleotides, the CDR3 is TGTGCCAGTAGTACACGACAGGGTTTAAGTCAGCCCCAGCATTTT.

The rearrangement links TRBV4-1 to TRBJ1-1; D is uncertain. This CDR3 comprises 13 residues. Germline values: CDR1 MGHRA, CDR2 YSYEKL. The V end lost 5 bases, the J end lost 0 bases, and 7 bases lay between the germline ends. The CDR3 protein is CASSKSVNTEAFF. In DNA, the CDR3 is TGCGCCAGCAGCAAAAGCGTGAACACTGAAGCTTTCTTT.

V is TRBV27 and J is TRBJ2-5; 8 nucleotides agree with TRBD2. The germline V gene encodes CDR1 MNHEY and CDR2 SMNVEV (reference sequence). CDR3 size: 16 residues. Losses at the gene ends were 6 bases for V and 4 bases for J; bases not matched to a gene: 13. The DNA for the CDR3 is TGTGCCAGCAGCCCCTCCGGGGGGGCGGGAAGAGAGACCCAGTACTTC. This codes for CASSPSGGAGRETQYF.

The rearrangement links TRBV11-2 to TRBJ2-1; a weak D match, TRBD2 (6 bases). The CDR3 is made up of 11 amino acids. Per germline, CDR1 SGHAT and CDR2 FQNNGV. Between the trimmed V and J ends, which lost 7 bases and 7 bases, there was a span of 8 bases. CDR3 amino acids: CASMGGNEQFF. The CDR3 DNA reads TGTGCCAGCATGGGGGGAAATGAGCAGTTCTTC.

The V call is TRBV21-1, the J call TRBJ1-2; the table gives TRBD1 as D, unverified against the DNA. TRBV21-1 is annotated as a pseudogene. CDR3 length: 16 amino acids. CDR3 DNA: TGTGCCAGCAGCATCTTTGCGGACAGGGCTCACTATGGCTACACCTTC. It specifies CASSIFADRAHYGYTF.

The chain uses TRBV18 and TRBJ1-1; TRBD1 matches at 7 bases. CDR3 length equals 12 residues. Germline CDR1 is KGHSH and CDR2 is LQKENI. V was pared by 8 bases and J by 7 bases, with 7 bases of the junction left unmatched. The CDR3 coding sequence is TGTGCCAGCACAAATAGGGACAGTGAAGCTTTCTTT. Residues: CASTNRDSEAFF.

V gene TRBV10-1 combines with J gene TRBJ2-7, with 10 nucleotides matching TRBD1. Germline V CDR1 and CDR2: WNHNN, SYGVQD (reference sequence). The CDR3 is 14 residues long. The trim removed 3 bases at V and 3 bases at J, leaving 2 bases unmatched. CDR3 nucleotides: TGCGCCAGCAGTGAAGGGACAGGGGACTACGAGCAGTACTTC. Protein sequence: CASSEGTGDYEQYF.

CDR3 loop: CASSIGTDQVAYGYTF. The CDR3 DNA reads as TGTGCCAGTAGTATCGGGACAGATCAAGTGGCTTATGGCTACACCTTC. The chain uses TRBV19 and TRBJ1-2, with TRBD1 matching 7 bases. The CDR3 sequence is 16 residues long. Per germline, CDR1 LNHDA and CDR2 SQIVND (reference sequence). J gave up 5 bases and V 3 bases, and 12 bases lay outside the gene matches.

V usage is TRBV10-1 and J usage is TRBJ2-1; tentative D call: TRBD1 (6 bases). The CDR3 contains 13 residues. The V end was cut by 8 bases, the J end by 0 bases, with 8 bases between. Germline V gene lookup returns CDR1 WNHNN and CDR2 SYGVQD (reference sequence). In DNA, the CDR3 is TGCGCCAGCGGGACACACTCCTACAATGAGCAGTTCTTC. It translates to CASGTHSYNEQFF.

J is TRBJ1-1 and V is TRBV19, with TRBD1 matching over 7 bases. The CDR3 spans 15 residues. The germline CDR1 and CDR2 sequences are LNHDA and SQIVND (reference sequence). Trimming at V came to 5 bases and at J to 3 bases, leaving 9 bases not matched to a gene. In nucleotides, the CDR3 is TGTGCCAGTAGTGGAAGGAGGACAGGTGACACTGAAGCTTTCTTT. This codes for CASSGRRTGDTEAFF.